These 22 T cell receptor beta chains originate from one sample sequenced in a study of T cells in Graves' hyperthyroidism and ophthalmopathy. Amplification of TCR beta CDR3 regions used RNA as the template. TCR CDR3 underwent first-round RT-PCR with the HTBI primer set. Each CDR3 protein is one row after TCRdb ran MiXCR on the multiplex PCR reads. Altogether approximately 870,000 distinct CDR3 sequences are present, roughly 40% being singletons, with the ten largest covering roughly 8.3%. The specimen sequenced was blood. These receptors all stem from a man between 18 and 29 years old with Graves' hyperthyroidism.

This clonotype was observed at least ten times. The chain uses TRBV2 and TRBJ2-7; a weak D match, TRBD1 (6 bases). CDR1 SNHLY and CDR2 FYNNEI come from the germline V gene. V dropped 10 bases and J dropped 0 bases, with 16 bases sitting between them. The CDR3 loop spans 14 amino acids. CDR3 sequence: CATRDRTSSYEQYF. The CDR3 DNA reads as TGTGCCACCCGAGACAGGACAAGCTCCTACGAGCAGTACTTC.

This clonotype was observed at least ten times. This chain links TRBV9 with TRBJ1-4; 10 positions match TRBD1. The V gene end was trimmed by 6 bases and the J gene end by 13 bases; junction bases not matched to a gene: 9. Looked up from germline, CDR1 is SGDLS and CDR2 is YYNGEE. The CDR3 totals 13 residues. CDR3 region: CASTRTGQGTLFF. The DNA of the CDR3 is TGTGCCAGCACCCGGACGGGACAGGGGACACTGTTTTTT. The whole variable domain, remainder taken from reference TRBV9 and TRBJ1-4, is DSGVTQTPKHLITATGQRVTLRCSPRSGDLSVYWYQQSLDQGLQFLIQYYNGEERAKGNILERFSAQQFPDLHSELNLSSLELGDSALYFCASTRTGQGTLFFGSGTQLSVL.

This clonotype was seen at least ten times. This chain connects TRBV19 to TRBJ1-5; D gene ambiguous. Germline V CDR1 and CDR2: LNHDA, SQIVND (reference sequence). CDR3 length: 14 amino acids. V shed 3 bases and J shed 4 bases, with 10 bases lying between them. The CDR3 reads CASSIGETNQPQHF. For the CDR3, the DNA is TGTGCCAGTAGTATTGGAGAGACAAATCAGCCCCAGCATTTT.

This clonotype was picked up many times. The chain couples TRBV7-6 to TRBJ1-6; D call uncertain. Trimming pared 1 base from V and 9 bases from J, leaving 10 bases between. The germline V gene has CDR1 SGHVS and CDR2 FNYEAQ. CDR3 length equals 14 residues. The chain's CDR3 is CASSLESTSSPLHF. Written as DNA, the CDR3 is TGTGCCAGCAGCTTAGAGTCGACCAGTTCACCCCTCCACTTT.

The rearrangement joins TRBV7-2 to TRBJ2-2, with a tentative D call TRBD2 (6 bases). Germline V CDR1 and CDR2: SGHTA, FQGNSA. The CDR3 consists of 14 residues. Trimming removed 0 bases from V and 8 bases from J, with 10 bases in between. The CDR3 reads CASSLARGSGELFF. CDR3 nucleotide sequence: TGTGCCAGCAGCTTAGCGCGGGGCTCTGGGGAGCTGTTTTTT.

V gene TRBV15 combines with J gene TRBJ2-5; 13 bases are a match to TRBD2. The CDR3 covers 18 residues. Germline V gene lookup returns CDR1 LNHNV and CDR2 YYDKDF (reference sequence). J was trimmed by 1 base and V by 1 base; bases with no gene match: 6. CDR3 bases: TGTGCCACCAGCAGAGGCTTCAGGACTAGCGGGGGCCAAGAGACCCAGTACTTC. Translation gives CATSRGFRTSGGQETQYF.

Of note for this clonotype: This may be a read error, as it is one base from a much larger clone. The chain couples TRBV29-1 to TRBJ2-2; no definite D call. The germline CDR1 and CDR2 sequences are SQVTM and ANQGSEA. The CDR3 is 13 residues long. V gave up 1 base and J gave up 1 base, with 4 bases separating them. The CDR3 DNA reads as TGCAGCGTTGAAGTGTGGAACACCGGGGAGCTGTTTTTT. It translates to CSVEVWNTGELFF.

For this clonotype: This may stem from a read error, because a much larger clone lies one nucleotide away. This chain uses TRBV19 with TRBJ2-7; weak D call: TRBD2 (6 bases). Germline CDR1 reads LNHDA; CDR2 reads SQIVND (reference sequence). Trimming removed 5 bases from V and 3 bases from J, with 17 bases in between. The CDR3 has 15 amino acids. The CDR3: CASSVAGTGIYEQYF. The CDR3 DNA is TGTGCCAGTAGTGTCGCGGGAACGGGTATCTACGAGCAGTACTTC.

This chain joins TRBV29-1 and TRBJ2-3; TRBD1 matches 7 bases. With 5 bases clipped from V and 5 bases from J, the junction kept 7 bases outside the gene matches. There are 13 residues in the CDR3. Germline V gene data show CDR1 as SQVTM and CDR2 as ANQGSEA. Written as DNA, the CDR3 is TGCAGCGTTTCAAGGGGGCCACTAGATACGCAGTATTTT. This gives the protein CSVSRGPLDTQYF.

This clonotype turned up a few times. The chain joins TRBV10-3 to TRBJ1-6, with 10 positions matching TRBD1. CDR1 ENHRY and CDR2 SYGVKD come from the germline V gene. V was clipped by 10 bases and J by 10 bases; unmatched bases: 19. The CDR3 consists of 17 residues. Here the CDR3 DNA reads TGTGCCACTCAATTCGACAGGGGGCGCGCGGTCATCTCACCCCTCCACTTT. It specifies CATQFDRGRAVISPLHF.

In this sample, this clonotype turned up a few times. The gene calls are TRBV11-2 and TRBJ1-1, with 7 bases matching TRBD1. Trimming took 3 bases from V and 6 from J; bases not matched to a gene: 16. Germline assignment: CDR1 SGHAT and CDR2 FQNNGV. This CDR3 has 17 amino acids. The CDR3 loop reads CASSFGMGQLGGAEAFF. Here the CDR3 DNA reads TGTGCCAGCAGCTTCGGGATGGGACAGTTGGGCGGCGCTGAAGCTTTCTTT.

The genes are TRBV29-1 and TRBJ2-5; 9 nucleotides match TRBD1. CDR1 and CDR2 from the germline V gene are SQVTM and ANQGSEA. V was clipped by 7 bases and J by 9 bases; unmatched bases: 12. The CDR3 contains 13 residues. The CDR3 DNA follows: TGCAGCGCGGGACAGGGTTACAATCAGCCCCAGTACTTC. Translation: CSAGQGYNQPQYF.

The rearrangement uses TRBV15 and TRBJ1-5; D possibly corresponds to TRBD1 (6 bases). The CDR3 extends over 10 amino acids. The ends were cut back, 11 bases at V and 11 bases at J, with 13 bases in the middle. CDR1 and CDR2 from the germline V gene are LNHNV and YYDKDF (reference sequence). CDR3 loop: CAASEGAQHF. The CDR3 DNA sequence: TGTGCCGCGTCAGAGGGGGCCCAGCATTTT.

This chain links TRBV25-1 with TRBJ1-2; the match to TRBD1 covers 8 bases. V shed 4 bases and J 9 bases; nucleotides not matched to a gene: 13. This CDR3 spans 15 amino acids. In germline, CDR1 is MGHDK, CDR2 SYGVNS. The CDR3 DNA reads TGTGCCAGCAGTGTTCCGGGACAGGACTTGTTCAGCTACACCTTC. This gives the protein CASSVPGQDLFSYTF.

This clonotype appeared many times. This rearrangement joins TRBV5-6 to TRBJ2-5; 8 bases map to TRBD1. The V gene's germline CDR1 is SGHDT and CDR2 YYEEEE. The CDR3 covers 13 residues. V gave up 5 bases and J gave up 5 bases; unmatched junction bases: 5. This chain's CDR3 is CASSSTGVETQYF. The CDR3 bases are TGTGCCAGCAGTTCGACAGGGGTGGAGACCCAGTACTTC. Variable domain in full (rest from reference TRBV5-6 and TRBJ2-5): DAGVTQSPTHLIKTRGQQVTLRCSPKSGHDTVSWYQQALGQGPQFIFQYYEEEERQRGNFPDRFSGHQFPNYSSELNVNALLLGDSALYLCASSSTGVETQYFGPGTRLLVL.

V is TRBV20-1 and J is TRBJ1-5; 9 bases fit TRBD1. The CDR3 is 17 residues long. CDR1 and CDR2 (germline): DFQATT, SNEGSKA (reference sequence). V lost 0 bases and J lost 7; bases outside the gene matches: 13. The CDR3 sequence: CSARDPAGTGILQPQHF. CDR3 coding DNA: TGCAGTGCTAGAGATCCCGCCGGGACAGGGATCTTGCAGCCCCAGCATTTT.

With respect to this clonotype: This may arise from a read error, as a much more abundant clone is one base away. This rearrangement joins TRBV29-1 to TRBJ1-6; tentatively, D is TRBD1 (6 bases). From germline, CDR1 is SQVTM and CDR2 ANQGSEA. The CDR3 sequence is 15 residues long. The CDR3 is CSVEDGAGANPPLHF. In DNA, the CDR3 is TGCAGCGTTGAAGATGGAGCAGGGGCTAATCCACCCCTCCACTTT.

The DNA of the CDR3 is TGTGCCAGCAGCGGAGCTGGTCGCCCCACGGGAGGTGGCTACACCTTC. It is translated as CASSGAGRPTGGGYTF. The chain combines TRBV9 with TRBJ1-2; D remains ambiguous. V shed 3 bases and J shed 7 bases, with 22 bases lying between them. Germline lookup yields CDR1 SGDLS and CDR2 YYNGEE. This CDR3 is 16 amino acids long.

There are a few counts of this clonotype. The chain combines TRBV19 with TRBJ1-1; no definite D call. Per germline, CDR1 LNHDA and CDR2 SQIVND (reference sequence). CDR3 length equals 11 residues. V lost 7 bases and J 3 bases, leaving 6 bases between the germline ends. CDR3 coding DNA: TGTGCCAGTAATAAGTACACTGAAGCTTTCTTT. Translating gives CASNKYTEAFF. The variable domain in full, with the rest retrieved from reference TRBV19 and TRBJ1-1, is DGGITQSPKYLFRKEGQNVTLSCEQNLNHDAMYWYRQDPGQGLRLIYYSQIVNDFQKGDIAEGYSVSREKKESFPLTVTSAQKNPTAFYLCASNKYTEAFFGQGTRLTVV.

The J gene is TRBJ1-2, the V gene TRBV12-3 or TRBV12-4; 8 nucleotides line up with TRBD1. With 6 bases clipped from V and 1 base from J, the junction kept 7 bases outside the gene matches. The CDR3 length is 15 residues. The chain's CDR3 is CASSPGQGHNYGYTF. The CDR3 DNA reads TGTGCCAGCAGCCCTGGACAGGGACATAACTATGGCTACACCTTC.

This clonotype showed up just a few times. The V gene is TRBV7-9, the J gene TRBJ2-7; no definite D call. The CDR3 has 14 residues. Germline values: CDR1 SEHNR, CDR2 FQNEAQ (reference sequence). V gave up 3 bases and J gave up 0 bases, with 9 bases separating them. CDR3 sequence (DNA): TGTGCCAGCAGCTTCCAGGAGAGCTCCTACGAGCAGTACTTC. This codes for CASSFQESSYEQYF.

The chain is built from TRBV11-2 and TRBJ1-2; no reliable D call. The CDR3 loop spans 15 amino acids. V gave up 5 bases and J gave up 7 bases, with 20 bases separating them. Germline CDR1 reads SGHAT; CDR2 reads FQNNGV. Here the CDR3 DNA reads TGTGCCAGCAGCGCCGGACCCGCGGGGTTGAGTGGCTACACCTTC. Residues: CASSAGPAGLSGYTF.